The following is a T cell receptor beta chain sequence with its context. This sample stems from a study of blood T cell repertoires in COVID-19. Sequenced by immunoSEQ multiplex PCR; TCRdb stores in-frame clones only, minus some. The profile covers roughly 190,000 clones, with about 86% appearing a single time and roughly 3% taken by the ten largest. The clonotype was recovered from a human donor with acute or convalescent COVID-19. The donor label of this sample is uncertain. Input material: peripheral blood.

The CDR3 protein is CASSSLRDFLRRTDTQYF. DNA for the CDR3: TGTGCCAGCAGCTCGCTTAGGGACTTTTTGAGGCGCACAGATACGCAGTATTTT. This chain connects TRBV11-2 to TRBJ2-3; TRBD2 might be the D (6 bases). CDR3 length: 18 amino acids. Germline CDR1 SGHAT, CDR2 FQNNGV. Trimming shortened V by 4 bases and J by 1 base, and 21 bases separated the two germline ends.